The rows below give T cell receptor beta chains drawn from one sample of a study of T-cell reconstitution after alpha-beta-depleted transplantation in children. Using its own MiXCR run on the PCR reads, TCRdb lists one record per CDR3 protein. This sample yields around 670,000 distinct CDR3 sequences, of which around 13% are seen a single time; roughly 0.84% belongs to the top ten. This material consisted of PBMCs, taken before TCRalphabeta/CD19-depleted stem cell transplant. These receptors all stem from a girl aged 2-10 years with congenital amegakaryocytic thrombocytopenia, due to receive a stem cell transplant. The CDR3 runs from the conserved cysteine through the conserved F or W. The order of the fields is clone size, D gene, J gene, V gene, CDR3 length, CDR3 protein, CDR3 DNA. The D gene is left open where the match is weak. Some rows mark clone size as missing; the rest say once, few, many or name a class of expanded clone.

- - TRBJ1-5 TRBV7-6 15 CASSAYGGSNQPQHF TGTGCCAGCAGCGCCTACGGGGGGAGCAATCAGCCCCAGCATTTT
few - TRBJ2-3 TRBV5-1 13 CARPRDSTDTQYF TGCGCCAGACCGAGGGACAGCACAGATACGCAGTATTTT
- TRBD1 TRBJ2-5 TRBV10-3 13 CAISEQGAQTQYF TGTGCCATCAGTGAGCAGGGGGCTCAGACCCAGTACTTC
many TRBD1 TRBJ1-6 TRBV6-5 19 CASSYSQTGTGAYNSPLHF TGTGCCAGCAGTTACTCGCAAACCGGGACAGGGGCCTATAATTCACCCCTCCACTTT
few - TRBJ2-3 TRBV6-2/TRBV6-3 11 CASSNADTQYF TGTGCCAGCAGTAACGCAGATACGCAGTATTTT
many - TRBJ2-7 TRBV20-1 12 CSARSSLYEQYF TGCAGTGCCCGGAGTAGCCTCTACGAGCAGTACTTC
few TRBD2 TRBJ2-2 TRBV12-3/TRBV12-4 18 CASSSIGTSGGNTGELFF TGTGCCAGCAGTTCCATTGGGACTAGCGGGGGAAACACCGGGGAGCTGTTTTTT
- - TRBJ2-7 TRBV20-1 13 CSASRDLPYEQYF TGCAGTGCTAGTCGGGATTTGCCCTACGAGCAGTACTTC
many - TRBJ2-3 TRBV7-3 14 CASSLNPAADTQYF TGTGCCAGCAGCTTAAATCCCGCCGCGGATACGCAGTATTTT
many - TRBJ1-2 TRBV9 12 CASSTGPYGYTF TGTGCCAGCAGCACAGGGCCATATGGCTACACCTTC
many - TRBJ2-7 TRBV20-1 13 CSARGLGQTEQYF TGCAGTGCTAGGGGGTTGGGGCAGACCGAGCAGTACTTC
- - TRBJ2-3 TRBV28 17 CASTSSKVDGFTDTQYF TGTGCCAGCACCTCATCCAAGGTGGACGGTTTCACAGATACGCAGTATTTT
many - TRBJ2-5 TRBV5-5 15 CASSPSTGVKETQYF TGTGCCAGCAGTCCCAGCACGGGAGTAAAAGAGACCCAGTACTTC
many - TRBJ2-5 TRBV29-1 10 CSVGSGTQYF TGCAGCGTGGGTTCGGGGACCCAGTACTTC
many - TRBJ1-4 TRBV5-1 15 CASSLARTPDEKLFF TGCGCCAGCAGCTTGGCCCGGACTCCAGATGAAAAACTGTTTTTT
many TRBD2 TRBJ2-7 TRBV9 14 CASSATSGSSEQYF TGTGCCAGCAGCGCAACTAGCGGGAGCTCCGAGCAGTACTTC
- - TRBJ1-1 TRBV5-1 14 CASTNTGRRTEAFF TGCGCCAGCACAAATACAGGGAGAAGGACTGAAGCTTTCTTT
- - TRBJ1-5 TRBV20-1 15 CSARDWAGANQPQHF TGCAGTGCTAGAGATTGGGCAGGGGCCAATCAGCCCCAGCATTTT
many - TRBJ2-7 TRBV5-1 18 CASSLTPAQGLRSYEQYF TGCGCCAGCAGCTTGACCCCCGCTCAGGGCTTAAGGAGCTACGAGCAGTACTTC
many - TRBJ1-2 TRBV29-1 12 CSVEQGSVGYTF TGCAGCGTTGAACAGGGGTCTGTAGGCTACACCTTC
- TRBD1 TRBJ2-1 TRBV29-1 13 CSVAGQGFNEQFF TGCAGCGTTGCGGGACAGGGGTTCAATGAGCAGTTCTTC
- TRBD1 TRBJ1-2 TRBV5-1 16 CASSLAFWDSVYGYTF TGCGCCAGCAGCTTGGCGTTCTGGGACAGCGTCTATGGCTACACCTTC
many - TRBJ2-7 TRBV11-2 16 CASSLLGQLGRVEQYF TGTGCCAGCAGCCTACTCGGCCAGCTGGGCCGTGTAGAGCAGTACTTC
many - TRBJ2-2 TRBV27 12 CASSFQGGELFF TGTGCCAGCAGTTTCCAGGGAGGGGAGCTGTTTTTT
few - TRBJ2-1 TRBV7-3 14 CASSSAWGNNEQFF TGTGCCAGCAGCTCGGCATGGGGAAACAATGAGCAGTTCTTC
few TRBD2 TRBJ2-3 TRBV10-3 16 CAISETARGGRARRYF TGTGCCATCAGTGAGACAGCCCGGGGCGGGAGGGCCCGTCGGTATTTT
- - TRBJ2-4 TRBV5-1 15 CASTLGGGEGYIQYF TGCGCCAGCACCTTGGGAGGGGGAGAGGGATACATTCAGTACTTC
many - TRBJ2-1 TRBV4-1 17 CASSHLLAGGSYNEQFF TGCGCCAGCAGCCACCTACTAGCAGGGGGCTCCTACAATGAGCAGTTCTTC
- - TRBJ2-1 TRBV7-9 15 CASSDTGTVLNEQFF TGTGCCAGCAGCGATACCGGGACTGTACTTAATGAGCAGTTCTTC
few - TRBJ2-7 TRBV5-1 14 CASSMRQGIYEQYF TGCGCCAGCAGCATGAGGCAGGGGATCTACGAGCAGTACTTC
many - TRBJ1-4 TRBV5-1 18 CASSFLPKRGFTNEKLFF TGCGCCAGCAGCTTTCTCCCGAAGAGAGGGTTTACTAATGAAAAACTGTTTTTT
few - TRBJ2-1 TRBV20-1 14 CSAARQGSYNEQFF TGCAGTGCTGCCAGGCAGGGGTCCTACAATGAGCAGTTCTTC
- - TRBJ1-2 TRBV5-1 14 CASSLQGINYGYTF TGCGCCAGCAGCCTGCAGGGAATCAACTATGGCTACACCTTC
few - TRBJ2-7 TRBV29-1 20 CSVEVRYSIRFGQGYREQYF TGCAGCGTTGAAGTACGGTATTCGATCCGGTTTGGGCAGGGCTATCGCGAGCAGTACTTC
many - TRBJ2-2 TRBV12-3/TRBV12-4 12 CASSPSAGELFF TGTGCCAGCAGCCCCAGCGCCGGGGAGCTGTTTTTT
many - TRBJ2-5 TRBV5-1 14 CASSGMTSGETQYF TGCGCCAGCAGCGGAATGACTAGTGGTGAGACCCAGTACTTC
many TRBD1 TRBJ2-7 TRBV20-1 15 CSAYKPGQPLYEQYF TGCAGTGCTTACAAACCGGGACAGCCGTTATACGAGCAGTACTTC
few - TRBJ1-5 TRBV2 12 CAGGVADQPQHF TGTGCCGGTGGGGTAGCGGACCAGCCCCAGCATTTT
many TRBD1 TRBJ1-2 TRBV12-3/TRBV12-4 14 CASSIKTGFEGYTF TGTGCCAGCAGTATCAAGACAGGGTTTGAGGGCTACACCTTC
- TRBD2 TRBJ2-4 TRBV7-6 13 CASSLETGGIQYF TGTGCCAGCAGCTTAGAAACGGGAGGAATTCAGTACTTC
many TRBD2 TRBJ2-3 TRBV29-1 15 CSVEDRAGDTDTQYF TGCAGCGTTGAAGACCGGGCGGGAGACACAGATACGCAGTATTTT
many TRBD1 TRBJ1-3 TRBV7-2 13 CATSDRGRNTIYF TGTGCCACTTCGGACAGGGGCAGAAACACCATATATTTT
- - TRBJ1-4 TRBV28 14 CASGRGGPNEKLFF TGTGCCTCCGGTCGGGGAGGCCCTAATGAAAAACTGTTTTTT
- TRBD2 TRBJ2-5 TRBV7-9 17 CASSLARSGRQQETQYF TGTGCCAGCAGCTTAGCGAGAAGCGGGAGGCAGCAAGAGACCCAGTACTTC